The 18 T cell receptor beta chains presented below share a single source sample, sequenced in a study of OX40 agonist ivuxolimab in advanced cancers. TCRdb's table, derived via immunoSEQ multiplex PCR, lists solely in-frame clones and lacks some. The table shows some 95,000 clones, with just over 90% occurring only once. The specimen comprised CD4+ or CD8+ T cells sorted from blood, sampled in a trial of the OX40 agonist ivuxolimab. The receptors derive from an adult with an advanced solid tumor such as melanoma, head and neck, liver or kidney cancer.

DNA of the CDR3: TGTGCCATCAGTGAGTCAACGGGGGGTAGGGAGACCCAGTACTTC. It encodes CAISESTGGRETQYF. V is TRBV10-3 and J is TRBJ2-5; 7 bases align to TRBD2. J gave up 5 bases and V 0 bases, and 6 bases lay outside the gene matches. The V gene's germline CDR1 is ENHRY and CDR2 SYGVKD. This CDR3 spans 15 amino acids.

The rearrangement links TRBV7-8 to TRBJ1-1; 12 nucleotides match TRBD1. V dropped 2 bases and J dropped 3; count of bases not matched to a gene: 7. Germline CDR1 and CDR2: SGHVS and FQNEAQ. This CDR3 spans 17 amino acids. This CDR3 is CASSLLGQGAAYTEAFF. CDR3 nucleotides: TGTGCCAGCAGCTTACTGGGACAGGGGGCGGCGTACACTGAAGCTTTCTTT.

The J gene is TRBJ2-5, the V gene TRBV18, with TRBD2 matching 10 bases. V lost 0 bases, J lost 4 bases, and 5 bases stayed unmatched. Germline V gene sequence: CDR1 KGHSH, CDR2 LQKENI. The CDR3 has 16 residues. CDR3 protein: CASSPPQLAGSETQYF. CDR3 coding DNA: TGTGCCAGCTCACCACCACAACTAGCGGGATCAGAGACCCAGTACTTC. Full variable domain (missing parts from reference TRBV18 and TRBJ2-5): NAGVMQNPRHLVRRRGQEARLRCSPMKGHSHVYWYRQLPEEGLKFMVYLQKENIIDESGMPKERFSAEFPKEGPSILRIQQVVRGDSAAYFCASSPPQLAGSETQYFGPGTRLLVL.

V and J are TRBV9 and TRBJ2-3, with 9 nucleotides matching TRBD1. The V gene end was trimmed by 0 bases and the J gene end by 3 bases; junction bases not matched to a gene: 5. CDR3 length: 16 residues. In germline, CDR1 is SGDLS, CDR2 YYNGEE. The CDR3 nucleotides are TGTGCCAGCAGCGTAGTGGGACAGGGAAGTACAGATACGCAGTATTTT. It translates to CASSVVGQGSTDTQYF. The variable domain in full, completed from reference TRBV9 and TRBJ2-3, reads DSGVTQTPKHLITATGQRVTLRCSPRSGDLSVYWYQQSLDQGLQFLIQYYNGEERAKGNILERFSAQQFPDLHSELNLSSLELGDSALYFCASSVVGQGSTDTQYFGPGTRLTVL.

The V and J genes are TRBV5-1 and TRBJ2-3; 11 positions agree with TRBD2. Germline-derived CDR1 and CDR2 are SGHRS and YFSETQ. The length of the CDR3 is 16 residues. V was pared by 4 bases and J by 2 bases, with 6 bases of the junction left unmatched. The CDR3 loop is CASSPGLADITDTQYF. CDR3 in DNA: TGCGCCAGCAGCCCGGGACTAGCGGACATCACAGATACGCAGTATTTT.

This chain connects TRBV5-4 to TRBJ2-5; D unclear. The CDR3 covers 14 residues. CDR1 SGHNT and CDR2 YYREEE come from the germline V gene (reference sequence). Trimming cost V 5 bases and J 3 bases, with 14 bases left between them. CDR3 sequence reads: CASSSRPAEETQYF. The CDR3 DNA reads as TGTGCCAGCAGTTCGCGACCGGCAGAAGAGACCCAGTACTTC.

The chain employs TRBV30 and TRBJ1-2, with 10 bases fitting TRBD1. The germline CDR1 and CDR2 sequences are GTSNPN and SVGIG (reference sequence). Trimming at V came to 2 bases and at J to 6 bases, leaving 9 bases not matched to a gene. The CDR3 sequence is 15 residues long. In DNA form, the CDR3 reads TGTGCCTGGAGTAGACAGGGGGCGGGGATCGATGGCTACACCTTC. Translation: CAWSRQGAGIDGYTF.

J is TRBJ2-7 and V is TRBV29-1; D is unresolved. Between the trimmed V and J ends, which lost 1 base and 5 bases, there was a span of 9 bases. This CDR3 has 12 residues. In germline, CDR1 is SQVTM, CDR2 ANQGSEA. CDR3 nucleotides: TGCAGCGTTGAAGGCCAGCGTGACGAGCAGTACTTC. Its translation is CSVEGQRDEQYF.

The chain recombines TRBV11-3 with TRBJ1-6; TRBD1 matches 7 bases. Germline V CDR1 and CDR2: SGHNT, YENEEA. This CDR3 contains 15 residues. The V segment lost 4 bases and the J segment 6 bases; nucleotides outside the gene matches: 6. The DNA for the CDR3 is TGTGCCAGCAGCTCGCAGGGGGGAGGTAATTCACCCCTCCACTTT. Translation: CASSSQGGGNSPLHF. Combining the CDR3 with reference TRBV11-3 and TRBJ1-6 gives the whole variable domain EAGVVQSPRYKIIEKKQPVAFWCNPISGHNTLYWYLQNLGQGPELLIRYENEEAVDDSQLPKDRFSAERLKGVDSTLKIQPAELGDSAVYLCASSSQGGGNSPLHFGNGTRLTVT.

The J gene is TRBJ1-1, the V gene TRBV30, with 7 bases identical to TRBD1. Per the germline V gene, CDR1 is GTSNPN and CDR2 is SVGIG (reference sequence). Trimming at V came to 7 bases and at J to 5 bases, leaving 7 bases not matched to a gene. The CDR3 runs to 12 residues. This chain's CDR3 is CASGTVVTEAFF. Here the CDR3 DNA reads TGTGCCTCCGGGACAGTTGTTACTGAAGCTTTCTTT.

The chain links TRBV19 to TRBJ2-1; possible D gene TRBD1, 7 bases. Germline V gene sequence: CDR1 LNHDA, CDR2 SQIVND (reference sequence). CDR3 length equals 13 residues. V was cut by 4 bases and J by 5 bases, with 9 bases left in between. The CDR3 reads CASSTRGDNEQFF. The CDR3 DNA reads as TGTGCCAGTAGTACCAGGGGGGACAATGAGCAGTTCTTC. Together with reference TRBV19 and TRBJ2-1, the CDR3 gives the full variable domain: DGGITQSPKYLFRKEGQNVTLSCEQNLNHDAMYWYRQDPGQGLRLIYYSQIVNDFQKGDIAEGYSVSREKKESFPLTVTSAQKNPTAFYLCASSTRGDNEQFFGPGTRLTVL.

V and J are TRBV11-2 and TRBJ2-1, with 13 bases aligning to TRBD2. Germline V lookup: CDR1 SGHAT, CDR2 FQNNGV. Unmatched junction bases numbered 9, after V lost 4 bases and J lost 0 bases. The CDR3 spans 19 residues. The DNA of the CDR3 is TGTGCCAGCAGCTACACTCCCGGGACTAGCGGGATCTCCTACAATGAGCAGTTCTTC. It translates to CASSYTPGTSGISYNEQFF.

The chain recombines TRBV7-2 with TRBJ1-3, with D unclear. The ends were cut back, 5 bases at V and 0 bases at J, with 14 bases in the middle. Germline values: CDR1 SGHTA, CDR2 FQGNSA. The CDR3 extends over 16 amino acids. In nucleotides, the CDR3 is TGTGCCAGCAGCCCCACTGGTGCTTACTCTGGAAACACCATATATTTT. Translated, it gives CASSPTGAYSGNTIYF.

The chain is built from TRBV5-4 and TRBJ2-1, with D unclear. The CDR3 length is 13 residues. Germline CDR1 and CDR2: SGHNT and YYREEE (reference sequence). V lost 5 bases and J 4 bases, leaving 10 bases between the germline ends. CDR3 sequence (DNA): TGTGCCAGCAGGGCCGGACGGTACAATGAGCAGTTCTTC. Translation: CASRAGRYNEQFF.

This chain uses TRBV30 with TRBJ2-7; D perhaps matches TRBD1 (6 bases). V gave up 1 base and J gave up 6 bases, with 10 bases separating them. The CDR3 is 12 residues long. Germline V gene sequence: CDR1 GTSNPN, CDR2 SVGIG (reference sequence). The CDR3 loop is CAWSGQGTEQYF. CDR3 bases: TGTGCCTGGAGTGGGCAGGGGACCGAGCAGTACTTC.

The chain recombines TRBV19 with TRBJ2-1, with 8 bases fitting TRBD2. V trimming: 4 bases; J trimming: 6 bases; junction bases outside the gene matches: 8. The CDR3 consists of 15 residues. CDR1 is LNHDA, CDR2 SQIVND, per germline (reference sequence). The CDR3 protein is CASSNTAGEFNEQFF. The DNA of the CDR3 is TGTGCCAGTAGTAACACAGCGGGAGAGTTCAATGAGCAGTTCTTC.

This clone was counted once. The CDR3 DNA reads as TGTGCCTGGAGTGGCCTACCCAGGGGGGGTACGCAGTATTTT. Its protein product is CAWSGLPRGGTQYF. The chain employs TRBV30 and TRBJ2-3; D tentatively reads TRBD1 or TRBD2 (7 bases each). V was shortened by 1 base and J by 8 bases, with 16 bases between the two germline ends. The CDR3 is made up of 14 amino acids. Germline loops: CDR1 GTSNPN, CDR2 SVGIG (reference sequence).

J is TRBJ2-2 and V is TRBV19, with a possible D match to TRBD2 (5 bases). CDR3 length: 14 residues. V lost 8 bases and J 4 bases, leaving 14 bases between the germline ends. CDR1 and CDR2 (germline): LNHDA, SQIVND (reference sequence). The CDR3 nucleotides read TGTGCCAGTCATCCGGGGATAGGCACCGGGGAGCTGTTTTTT. It specifies CASHPGIGTGELFF.